A single sample is the source of the 7 T cell receptor beta chains below, sequenced in a study of Ad26.COV2.S vaccination and SARS-CoV-2 variants. Treatment reported: around 19 received Ad26.COV2.S at low or high dose, single or two shots; about five received placebo; per-sample allocation not given. Collection of the samples took place on day 63 after the first injection of vaccine or placebo. Sequencing was performed with immunoSEQ multiplex PCR; in TCRdb, only in-frame clones are kept and a portion is missing. The data hold 380,000 or so clones, with around 89% observed a single time. The source was peripheral blood, collected in a trial of Ad26.COV2.S vaccine versus placebo. The source of these receptors is a person aged 18-60 years who received the Ad26.COV2.S COVID-19 vaccine or a placebo.

V and J are TRBV28 and TRBJ1-5; 10 bases are a match to TRBD1. Trimming at V came to 5 bases and at J to 6 bases, leaving 7 bases not matched to a gene. Germline CDR1 is MDHEN and CDR2 is SYDVKM. CDR3 length: 15 amino acids. The CDR3 here is CASSTGQGKVQPQHF. DNA of the CDR3: TGTGCCAGCAGTACGGGACAGGGGAAAGTTCAGCCCCAGCATTTT.

This clone was recorded once. V gene TRBV6-1 combines with J gene TRBJ2-1, with D uncertain. Trimming stripped 5 bases from V and 7 bases from J, with 12 bases between. CDR3 length equals 13 residues. CDR1 is MNHNS and CDR2 is SASEGT in the germline V gene. The chain's CDR3 is CASSSTKGNEQFF. CDR3 sequence (DNA): TGTGCCAGCAGTTCCACTAAGGGTAATGAGCAGTTCTTC.

This clone was found once. The chain is built from TRBV2 and TRBJ1-2; 7 bases are a match to TRBD1. The CDR3 consists of 13 residues. Germline V gives CDR1 SNHLY, CDR2 FYNNEI. Trimming removed 6 bases from V and 4 bases from J; junction bases left unmatched: 5. CDR3 coding DNA: TGTGCCAGCAGGACACAGGGGTCCTATGGCTACACCTTC. Protein sequence: CASRTQGSYGYTF. The full variable domain, rest sourced from reference TRBV2 and TRBJ1-2, is EPEVTQTPSHQVTQMGQEVILRCVPISNHLYFYWYRQILGQKVEFLVSFYNNEISEKSEIFDDQFSVERPDGSNFTLKIRSTKLEDSAMYFCASRTQGSYGYTFGSGTRLTVV.

V gene TRBV15 combines with J gene TRBJ1-5, with no clear D. CDR3 length equals 15 residues. Trimming left V 1 base short and J 7 bases short, with 14 bases between. Germline V gives CDR1 LNHNV, CDR2 YYDKDF (reference sequence). The CDR3 protein is CATSRGRGREQPQHF. Written as DNA, the CDR3 is TGTGCCACCAGCAGAGGCCGAGGACGGGAGCAGCCCCAGCATTTT.

This chain uses TRBV11-2 with TRBJ1-1; TRBD1 matches 9 bases. Germline CDR1 and CDR2: SGHAT and FQNNGV. CDR3 length: 14 residues. The junction had 3 bases not matched to a gene; V was cut back by 4 bases and J by 3 bases. CDR3 bases: TGTGCCAGCAGCTCGGACAGGGGATACACTGAAGCTTTCTTT. Translation: CASSSDRGYTEAFF.

The chain has TRBV20-1 and TRBJ1-2, with a tentative D call TRBD1 (5 bases). The CDR3 length is 16 residues. From germline, CDR1 is DFQATT and CDR2 SNEGSKA (reference sequence). Trimming stripped 3 bases from V and 2 bases from J, with 19 bases between. DNA of the CDR3: TGCAGTGCTAGTACGTTTTCGGGGGGAAGAAACTATGGCTACACCTTC. It encodes CSASTFSGGRNYGYTF.

The count of this clone is one. This chain joins TRBV9 and TRBJ2-7; 10 bases map to TRBD2. The CDR3 length is 12 residues. The germline V gene has CDR1 SGDLS and CDR2 YYNGEE. Here the CDR3 DNA reads TGTGCTCGGCTAGCGGGGGACTACGAGCAGTACTTC. Protein product: CARLAGDYEQYF.